This entry lists 13 T cell receptor beta chains sequenced from one sample in a study of cytomegalovirus exposure and HLA in healthy donors. Primers for the PCR totalled 60 Vbeta and 13 Jbeta. The protocol was immunoSEQ multiplex PCR, while the TCRdb copy is restricted to in-frame clones and leaves out a portion. This table holds 90,000 or so clones, roughly 80% found once. The source material was PBMCs. Every receptor here comes from a man aged 45 to 65 in good health and CMV-seropositive.

V usage is TRBV19 and J usage is TRBJ2-5, with D maybe TRBD1 (6 bases). This CDR3 has 16 residues. Trimming shortened V by 5 bases and J by 3 bases, and 19 bases separated the two germline ends. Germline V gene data show CDR1 as LNHDA and CDR2 as SQIVND (reference sequence). The DNA for the CDR3 is TGTGCCAGTAGTTGGACATCACAGGGTGTCGAAGAGACCCAGTACTTC. It is translated as CASSWTSQGVEETQYF.

The gene calls are TRBV9 and TRBJ2-1; the D gene is possibly TRBD2 (6 bases). The CDR3 extends over 13 amino acids. Trimming removed 4 bases from V and 8 bases from J, with 13 bases in between. CDR1 and CDR2 from the germline V gene are SGDLS and YYNGEE. The CDR3 loop reads CASSNRRADEQFF. In nucleotides, the CDR3 is TGTGCCAGCAGCAATAGGAGGGCCGATGAGCAGTTCTTC.

The V gene is TRBV5-1, the J gene TRBJ1-1; a weak D match, TRBD1 (5 bases). Germline V CDR1 and CDR2: SGHRS, YFSETQ. This CDR3 is 17 amino acids long. V was pared by 0 bases and J by 7 bases, with 22 bases between. CDR3 region: CASSLAVGRGIYNEAFF. The CDR3 DNA follows: TGCGCCAGCAGCTTGGCCGTGGGGCGGGGAATTTATAATGAAGCTTTCTTT.

The chain recombines TRBV29-1 with TRBJ2-1; 12 nucleotides align to TRBD2. V was pared by 7 bases and J by 0 bases, with 7 bases of the junction left unmatched. Germline V CDR1 and CDR2: SQVTM, ANQGSEA. CDR3 length: 16 residues. DNA of the CDR3: TGCAGCGCCCAGGGACTAGCGGGTAGCTCCTACAATGAGCAGTTCTTC. This encodes CSAQGLAGSSYNEQFF.

This clone was detected a few times. The chain couples TRBV7-9 to TRBJ2-7, with 10 nucleotides matching TRBD1. V dropped 2 bases and J dropped 7; count of bases not matched to a gene: 8. Germline-derived CDR1 and CDR2 are SEHNR and FQNEAQ (reference sequence). This CDR3 is built from 15 residues. The CDR3 nucleotides are TGTGCCAGCAGCTTATCCGGGACAGGGGCAGGGGAGCAGTACTTC. This codes for CASSLSGTGAGEQYF.

The table lists this clone with a few counts. The V call is TRBV29-1, the J call TRBJ1-1, with 8 bases identical to TRBD1. The CDR3 is 12 amino acids. Germline CDR1 and CDR2: SQVTM and ANQGSEA. With V trimmed by 5 bases and J by 2 bases, 1 base remained unmatched. Here the CDR3 reads CSVQGANTEAFF. CDR3 DNA sequence: TGCAGCGTTCAGGGGGCTAACACTGAAGCTTTCTTT. Together with reference TRBV29-1 and TRBJ1-1, the CDR3 gives the full variable domain: SAVISQKPSRDICQRGTSLTIQCQVDSQVTMMFWYRQQPGQSLTLIATANQGSEATYESGFVIDKFPISRPNLTFSTLTVSNMSPEDSSIYLCSVQGANTEAFFGQGTRLTVV.

This clone occurred a few times. The gene calls are TRBV11-2 and TRBJ2-2, with D perhaps TRBD1 (6 bases). V lost 4 bases to trimming and J lost 3 bases, with 9 bases between them. This CDR3 region has 14 residues. Germline V gene lookup returns CDR1 SGHAT and CDR2 FQNNGV. The chain's CDR3 is CASSWGRDTGELFF. In nucleotides, the CDR3 is TGTGCCAGCAGCTGGGGGCGGGACACCGGGGAGCTGTTTTTT.

This clone appeared a single time. V gene TRBV20-1 combines with J gene TRBJ1-1, with no clear D. The CDR3 is made up of 11 amino acids. Trimming removed 3 bases at V and 3 bases at J, with 5 bases between. The germline gives CDR1 DFQATT, CDR2 SNEGSKA (reference sequence). DNA for the CDR3: TGCAGTGCTAGGGGAGACACTGAAGCTTTCTTT. It codes for CSARGDTEAFF.

V and J are TRBV4-1 and TRBJ2-7; 9 nucleotides agree with TRBD1. The CDR3 contains 18 residues. J was trimmed by 3 bases and V by 1 base; bases with no gene match: 13. Germline CDR1 is MGHRA and CDR2 is YSYEKL. CDR3 protein: CASSQGQEQGAYHYEQYF. CDR3 nucleotides: TGCGCCAGCAGCCAAGGACAGGAACAGGGGGCTTATCACTACGAGCAGTACTTC.

This sequence joins TRBV21-1 and TRBJ2-1; TRBD1 is the table's D call, not checked against the DNA. TRBV21-1 constitutes a pseudogene. The CDR3 covers 17 residues. As DNA, the CDR3 is TGTGCCAGCAGCTCGCCCAGGGGGCGTTTCTCTTACAATGAGCAGTTCTTC. Its translation is CASSSPRGRFSYNEQFF.

J is TRBJ1-2 and V is TRBV9; D ambiguous. Trimming shortened V by 0 bases and J by 5 bases, and 11 bases separated the two germline ends. This CDR3 spans 14 amino acids. Per the germline V gene, CDR1 is SGDLS and CDR2 is YYNGEE. The CDR3: CASSVDSGRYGYTF. The CDR3 DNA follows: TGTGCCAGCAGCGTAGACAGCGGGCGGTATGGCTACACCTTC. The whole variable domain, filled in from reference TRBV9 and TRBJ1-2, reads DSGVTQTPKHLITATGQRVTLRCSPRSGDLSVYWYQQSLDQGLQFLIQYYNGEERAKGNILERFSAQQFPDLHSELNLSSLELGDSALYFCASSVDSGRYGYTFGSGTRLTVV.

The genes are TRBV5-1 and TRBJ1-6; 8 nucleotides agree with TRBD1. The V and J ends lost 3 bases and 8 bases, in that order; junction bases with no gene match: 4. Germline assignment: CDR1 SGHRS and CDR2 YFSETQ. The CDR3 length is 14 residues. The CDR3 region has the DNA TGCGCCAGCAGCTCGACAGGGGTTTATTCACCCCTCCACTTT. It specifies CASSSTGVYSPLHF.

The rearrangement joins TRBV30 to TRBJ1-1; D not certain. From germline, CDR1 is GTSNPN and CDR2 SVGIG (reference sequence). Trimming stripped 1 base from V and 1 base from J, with 7 bases between. CDR3 size: 13 residues. CDR3 in DNA: TGTGCCTGGAGTGCGGTAGAGAACACTGAAGCTTTCTTT. Amino acid sequence: CAWSAVENTEAFF.